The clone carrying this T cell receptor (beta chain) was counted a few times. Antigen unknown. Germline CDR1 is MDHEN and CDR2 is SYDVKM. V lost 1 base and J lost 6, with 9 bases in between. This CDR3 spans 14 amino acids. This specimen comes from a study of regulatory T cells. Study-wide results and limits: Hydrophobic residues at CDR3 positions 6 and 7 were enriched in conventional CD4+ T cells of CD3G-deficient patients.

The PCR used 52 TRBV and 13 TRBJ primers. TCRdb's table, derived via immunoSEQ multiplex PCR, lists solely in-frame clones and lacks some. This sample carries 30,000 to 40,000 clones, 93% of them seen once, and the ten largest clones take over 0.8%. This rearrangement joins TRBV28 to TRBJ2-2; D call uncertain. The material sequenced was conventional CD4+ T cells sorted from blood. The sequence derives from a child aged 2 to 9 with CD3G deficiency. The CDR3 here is CASSLLSTSGELFF. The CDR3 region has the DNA TGTGCCAGCAGTTTATTGTCAACATCCGGGGAGCTGTTTTTT.